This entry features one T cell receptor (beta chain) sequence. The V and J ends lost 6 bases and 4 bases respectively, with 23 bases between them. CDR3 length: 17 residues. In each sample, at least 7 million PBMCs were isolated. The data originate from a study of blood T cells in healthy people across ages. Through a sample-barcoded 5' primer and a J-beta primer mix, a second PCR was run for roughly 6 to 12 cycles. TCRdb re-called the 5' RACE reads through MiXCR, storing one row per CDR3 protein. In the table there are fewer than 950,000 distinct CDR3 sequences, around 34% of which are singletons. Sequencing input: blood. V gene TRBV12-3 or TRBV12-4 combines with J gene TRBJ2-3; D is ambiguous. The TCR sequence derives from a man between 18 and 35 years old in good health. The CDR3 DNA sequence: TGTGCCAGCAGCTTTGGCGATGGGCCGCACGGAGCAGATACGCAGTATTTT. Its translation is CASSFGDGPHGADTQYF.